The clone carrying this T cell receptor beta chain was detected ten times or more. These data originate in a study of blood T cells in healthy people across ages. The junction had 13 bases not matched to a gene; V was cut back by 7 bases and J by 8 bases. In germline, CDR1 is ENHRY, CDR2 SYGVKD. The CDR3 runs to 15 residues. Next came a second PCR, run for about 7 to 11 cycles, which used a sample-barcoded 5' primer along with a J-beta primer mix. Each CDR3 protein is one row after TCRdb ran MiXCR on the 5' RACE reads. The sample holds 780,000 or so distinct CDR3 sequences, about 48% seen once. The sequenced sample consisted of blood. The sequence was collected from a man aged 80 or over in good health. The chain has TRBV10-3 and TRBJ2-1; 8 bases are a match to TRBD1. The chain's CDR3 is CAINPGQGQGDEQFF. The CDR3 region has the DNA TGTGCCATCAACCCCGGACAGGGCCAAGGGGATGAGCAGTTCTTC.